The table lists the clone carrying this T cell receptor beta chain with many counts. These data originate in a study of regulatory T cells in long-lasting Graves disease. In germline, CDR1 is LNHNV, CDR2 YYDKDF (reference sequence). This CDR3 has 15 residues. V lost 3 bases and J lost 4; bases outside the gene matches: 6. Combining iRepertoire HTBI primers with Arm-PCR of CDR3 regions, the authors built TCR beta libraries. TCRdb itself ran the multiplex PCR reads through MiXCR, one entry per CDR3 protein. This sample has approximately 560,000 distinct CDR3 sequences, with around 16% found just once. Time point given: newly diagnosed GD, antithyroid drugs for less than 3 months. The TCR library was made from RNA that had been extracted from PBMCs in TRIzol. These data are also associated with another study on T cells in Graves' hyperthyroidism and ophthalmopathy. That study adds: First-round RT-PCR with HTBI primers amplified the TCR CDR3 region.

The TCR sequence derives from a man aged 18 to 29 with Graves disease. The V and J genes are TRBV15 and TRBJ2-3, with 8 bases matching TRBD1. The specimen was peripheral blood mononuclear cells (PBMCs), collected at new diagnosis, from a patient treated with antithyroid drugs. The CDR3 DNA reads as TGTGCCACCAGCAGGCTCGGACAGGGATCAGATACGCAGTATTTT. Translation gives CATSRLGQGSDTQYF.